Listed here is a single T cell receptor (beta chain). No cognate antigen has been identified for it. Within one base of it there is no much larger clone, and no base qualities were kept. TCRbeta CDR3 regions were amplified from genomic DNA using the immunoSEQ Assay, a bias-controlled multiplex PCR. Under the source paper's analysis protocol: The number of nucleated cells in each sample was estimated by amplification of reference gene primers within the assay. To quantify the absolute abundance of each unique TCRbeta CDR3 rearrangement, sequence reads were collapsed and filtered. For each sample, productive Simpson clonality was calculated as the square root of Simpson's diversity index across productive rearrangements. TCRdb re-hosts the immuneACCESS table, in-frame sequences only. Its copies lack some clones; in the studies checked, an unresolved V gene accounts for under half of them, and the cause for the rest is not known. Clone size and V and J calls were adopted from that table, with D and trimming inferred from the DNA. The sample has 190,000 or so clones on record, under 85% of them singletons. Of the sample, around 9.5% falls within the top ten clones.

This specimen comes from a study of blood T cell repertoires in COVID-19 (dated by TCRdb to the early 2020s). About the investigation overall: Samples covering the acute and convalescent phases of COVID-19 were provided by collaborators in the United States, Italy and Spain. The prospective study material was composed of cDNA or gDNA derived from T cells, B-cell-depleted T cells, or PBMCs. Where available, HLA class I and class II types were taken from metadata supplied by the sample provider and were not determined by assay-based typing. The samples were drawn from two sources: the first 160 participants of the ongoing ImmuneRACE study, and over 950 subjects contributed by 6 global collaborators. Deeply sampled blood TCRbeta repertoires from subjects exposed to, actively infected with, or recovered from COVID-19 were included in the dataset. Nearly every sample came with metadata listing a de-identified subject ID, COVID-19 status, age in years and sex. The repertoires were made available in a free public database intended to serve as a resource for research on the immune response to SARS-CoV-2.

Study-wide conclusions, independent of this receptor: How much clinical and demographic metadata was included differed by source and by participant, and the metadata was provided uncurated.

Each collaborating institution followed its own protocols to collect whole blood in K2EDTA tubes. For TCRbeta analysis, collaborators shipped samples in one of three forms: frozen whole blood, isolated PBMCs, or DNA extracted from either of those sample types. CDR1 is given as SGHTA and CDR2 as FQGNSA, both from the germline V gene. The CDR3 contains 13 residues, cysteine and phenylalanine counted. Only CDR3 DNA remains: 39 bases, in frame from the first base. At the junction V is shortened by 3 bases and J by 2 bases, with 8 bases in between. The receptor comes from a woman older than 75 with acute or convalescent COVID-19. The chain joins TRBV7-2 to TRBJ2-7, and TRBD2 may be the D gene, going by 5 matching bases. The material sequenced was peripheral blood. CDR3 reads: CASSFRGTYEQYF. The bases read TGTGCCAGCAGCTTTCGGGGAACCTACGAGCAGTACTTC.